This T cell receptor (beta chain) stems from a study of Ad26.COV2.S vaccination and SARS-CoV-2 variants (dated by TCRdb to the early 2020s). For the wider study: Donors in the vaccine arm were drawn from COV1001, a phase I-IIa trial of Ad26.COV2.S in healthy adults that was multicentre, randomized, double-blind and placebo-controlled. Participants in the trial were split at random into five groups of five each, receiving low-dose or high-dose Ad26.COV2.S once or twice, or else placebo on both occasions. Dosing of Ad26.COV2.S was intramuscular, at either 5x10^10 or 1x10^11 viral particles, delivered as one shot or as two shots spaced 56 days apart. The TCR-sequenced set comprised around 32 samples: some 20 Ad26.COV2.S vaccine recipients, 5 placebo recipients and 8 SARS-CoV-2 convalescent individuals. The specificity and breadth of SARS-CoV-2-reactive T cell receptors after Ad26.COV2.S vaccination were assessed by TCRbeta repertoire sequencing. Investigators remained blinded to trial group allocation during experiments and outcome assessment.

CDR1 and CDR2 (MNHNS, SASEGT) derive from the germline V gene. Reading from cysteine to phenylalanine, the CDR3 counts 14 amino acids. Of all the DNA, just the CDR3 is kept, 42 bases in frame from base 1. Trimming removed 1 base from V and 3 bases from J, leaving 10 bases between the germline ends. Findings and caveats that apply to the study as a whole: The authors noted that the TCR breadth and depth analyses may have underestimated total T cell responses. Vaccine and placebo recipients had similar non-spike TCR breadth, a finding consistent with the vaccine containing only spike. Spike-specific TCR breadth was higher in Ad26.COV2.S recipients than in placebo recipients (P = 0.0014). The study was not powered to compare responses between vaccine doses or regimens. After vaccination, spike-specific CD8+ and CD4+ T cell responses were reported to show substantial breadth.

Regarding this clone: Its binding antigen is unknown. Within one base of it there is no much larger clone, and no base qualities were kept.

The immunoSEQ Assay was used to sequence TCRbeta CDR3 regions. After extraction, genomic DNA underwent amplification by bias-controlled multiplex PCR, followed by high-throughput sequencing. The authors' pipeline ran thus. To quantify the absolute abundance of each unique TCRbeta CDR3 region, sequences were collapsed and filtered. T cell fraction was estimated by normalizing TCRbeta template counts to usable DNA, which was measured by amplifying reference genes present in all nucleated cells. Repertoire TCRs were annotated as SARS-CoV-2-specific when V gene, CDR3 amino acid sequence and J gene were exactly matched to a known reactive TCR set. MIRA supplied the reference SARS-CoV-2 TCR set, which was filtered for enrichment in COVID-19-positive ImmuneCODE repertoires so that public or cross-reactive TCRs were removed. Drawing on the MIRA antigens, annotated TCRs were analysed further at the level of specific ORF or position within ORF. Breadth was defined as annotated unique rearrangements over total unique productive rearrangements; depth was the summed frequency of those rearrangements. TCR breadth was compared between groups using two-sided Wilcoxon rank-sum tests. This is the immuneACCESS table as TCRdb keeps it, with only in-frame sequences that have V and J called. A part of the clones is gone; compared with another copy, unresolved V genes explain less than half, and the rest is unexplained. V and J calls and clone size are copied from that table; D and trimming were computed from the DNA. A total of roughly 380,000 clones appear in this sample, 85% to 90% of them only once. The ten largest account for 3.6% of the sample.

The treatment or condition label, read with the paper, signifies: roughly 19 received Ad26.COV2.S at low or high dose, single or two shots; a few received placebo; per-sample allocation not given. For vaccine and placebo recipients, repertoires were sequenced using samples collected on day 63 after the first injection. Cohort 1b enrolled about two dozen adults aged 18-55 years at a single site in Boston, USA, between 29 July and 7 August 2020. Ad26.COV2.S consisted of a replication-incompetent adenovirus type 26 vector by which a prefusion-stabilized SARS-CoV-2 spike protein from the original Wuhan strain was expressed.

The rearrangement combines TRBV6-1 with TRBJ2-7; the D segment is perhaps TRBD1 or TRBD2, each sharing 5 matched bases. This clonotype originated in a person between 18 and 65 years old who received the Ad26.COV2.S COVID-19 vaccine or a placebo. The sequencing here drew on peripheral blood, taken in a trial of Ad26.COV2.S vaccine versus placebo. At the DNA level, the sequence is TGTGCCAGCAGTGAAGGAGGGACCTTCTACGAGCAGTACTTC. Its coded protein is CASSEGGTFYEQYF.